This T cell receptor beta chain was obtained from a study of T cell responses to AZD1222 COVID-19 vaccine. Findings and caveats of the study: Two doses of AZD1222 preceded a rise in Spike-specific TCR breadth and depth.

A word on this clone: Its antigen is as yet unknown.

Profiling relied on immunoSEQ multiplex PCR, and the TCRdb table lists in-frame clones only, not all of them. This sample yields 140,000 to 150,000 clones, of which 75% to 90% are seen a single time; roughly 1.7% belongs to the top ten. The CDR3 is made up of 14 amino acids. CDR1 is MNHEY and CDR2 is SMNVEV in the germline V gene (reference sequence). V lost 6 bases and J 5 bases, leaving 16 bases between the germline ends. This rearrangement joins TRBV27 to TRBJ1-1; a weak D match, TRBD1 (5 bases). The sample here was peripheral blood, taken on day 0 of AZD1222 vaccination. This clonotype was obtained from an adult in good health. The CDR3 bases are TGTGCCAGCAGCCTAGAGGGGCTTGGGACTGAAGCTTTCTTT. Translating it yields CASSLEGLGTEAFF.